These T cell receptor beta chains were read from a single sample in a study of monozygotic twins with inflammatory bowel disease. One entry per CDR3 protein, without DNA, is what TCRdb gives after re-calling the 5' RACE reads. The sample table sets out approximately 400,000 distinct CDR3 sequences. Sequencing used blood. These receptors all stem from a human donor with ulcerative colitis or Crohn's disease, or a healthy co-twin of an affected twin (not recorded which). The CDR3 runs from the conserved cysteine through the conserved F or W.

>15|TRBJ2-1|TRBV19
CASSISGGNYNEQFF
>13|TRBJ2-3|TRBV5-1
CASLGTFTDTQYF
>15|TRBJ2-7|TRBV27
CASSRAGGSVDEQYF
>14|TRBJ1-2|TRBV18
CASSPLGGQDGYTF
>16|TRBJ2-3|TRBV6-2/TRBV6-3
CASSYYRTGEPNAQYF
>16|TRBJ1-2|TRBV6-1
CASSQLFSLGSKGYTF
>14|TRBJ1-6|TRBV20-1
CSVESVQDNSPLHF
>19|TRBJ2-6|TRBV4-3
CASSSRLAGGVSGANVLTF
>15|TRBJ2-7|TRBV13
CASSKNTGSSYEQYF
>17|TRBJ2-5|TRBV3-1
CASSQGPPGLVKETQYF
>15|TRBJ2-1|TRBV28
CASHGRDRAYNEQFF
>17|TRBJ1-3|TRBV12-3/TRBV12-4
CASSPRPRRSSGNTICF
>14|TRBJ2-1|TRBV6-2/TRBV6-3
CASRRYYSYNEQFF
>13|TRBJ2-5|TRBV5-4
CASSQQDQETQYF
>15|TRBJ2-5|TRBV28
CATLDSGALRETQYF
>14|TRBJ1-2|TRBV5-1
CASSQDRGEYGYTF
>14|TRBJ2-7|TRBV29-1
CSVEKGGLMGEQYF
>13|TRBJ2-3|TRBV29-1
CSVKDFFTDTQYF
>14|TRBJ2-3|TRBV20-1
CSARKQWGTDTQYF
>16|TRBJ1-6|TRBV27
CASSRRNRGGYSPLHF
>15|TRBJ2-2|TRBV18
CARSPLAGPTGELFF
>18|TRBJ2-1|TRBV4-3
CASSHFNARERPYNEQFF
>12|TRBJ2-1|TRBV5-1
CATWGAGNEQFF
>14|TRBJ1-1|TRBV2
CASSLTRLNTEAFF
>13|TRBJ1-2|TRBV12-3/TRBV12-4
CASSFAGTYGYTF
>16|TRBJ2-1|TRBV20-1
CSARDTSGTFGNEQFF
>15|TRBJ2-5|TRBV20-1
CSAREASTRQETQYF
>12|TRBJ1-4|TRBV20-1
CSARGLGEKLFF
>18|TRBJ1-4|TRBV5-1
CASSPRRVSAYTNEKLFF
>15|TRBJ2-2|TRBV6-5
CASSYGLAGVGELFF
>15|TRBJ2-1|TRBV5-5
CASSLSTGAHNEQFF
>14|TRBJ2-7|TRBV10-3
CAIRPRDIFYEQYF
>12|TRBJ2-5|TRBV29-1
CSGGGSQETQYF
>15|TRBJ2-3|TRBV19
CASRNRGLSGDTQYF
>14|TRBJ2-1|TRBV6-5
CASSYGTAYNEQFF
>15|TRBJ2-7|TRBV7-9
CASSSGGARSYEQYF